The 27 T cell receptor beta chains below were found in one sample sequenced in a study of blood T cell repertoires in COVID-19. Only in-frame clones appear in the TCRdb table, and some are missing; sequencing was by immunoSEQ multiplex PCR. The sample comprises 300,000 to 450,000 clones, approximately 87% of which are singletons, and 10% rests with the top ten. Sequenced material: peripheral blood. The receptors come from a woman in her thirties with COVID-19, enrolled during active disease.

This clone was seen only once. The V gene is TRBV28, the J gene TRBJ2-7, with 10 bases that match TRBD2. The CDR3 is 15 amino acids. The J segment lost 3 bases and the V segment lost 7 bases, leaving 9 bases of the junction unmatched. Germline V gene lookup returns CDR1 MDHEN and CDR2 SYDVKM. The CDR3 loop reads CASTFSGRSFYEQYF. CDR3 sequence (DNA): TGTGCCAGCACCTTTAGCGGGAGGAGTTTCTACGAGCAGTACTTC. Full variable domain (rest looked up from reference TRBV28 and TRBJ2-7): DVKVTQSSRYLVKRTGEKVFLECVQDMDHENMFWYRQDPGLGLRLIYFSYDVKMKEKGDIPEGYSVSREKKERFSLILESASTNQTSMYLCASTFSGRSFYEQYFGPGTRLTVT.

This chain uses TRBV4-1 with TRBJ2-3; 12 positions match TRBD2. Germline trimming cut 6 bases from V and 3 bases from J; bases unmatched to any gene: 7. Germline V lookup: CDR1 MGHRA, CDR2 YSYEKL. The CDR3 has 16 amino acids. The chain's CDR3 is CASRQHLAGGTDTQYF. The CDR3 coding sequence is TGCGCCAGCAGGCAACACCTAGCGGGGGGGACAGATACGCAGTATTTT.

The chain carries TRBV7-9 and TRBJ2-3; D remains ambiguous. V gave up 1 base and J gave up 7 bases, with 15 bases separating them. The CDR3 loop spans 15 amino acids. Germline V gene sequence: CDR1 SEHNR, CDR2 FQNEAQ (reference sequence). For the CDR3, the DNA is TGTGCCAGCAGCTTAGAAACAGCTACACTGAATACGCAGTATTTT. Its protein product is CASSLETATLNTQYF.

The chain couples TRBV7-9 to TRBJ2-5; D remains ambiguous. V lost 1 base, J lost 4 bases, and 10 bases lay in between. CDR1 SEHNR and CDR2 FQNEAQ come from the germline V gene (reference sequence). CDR3 length: 14 amino acids. The CDR3 coding sequence is TGTGCCAGCAGCTTAGGAGGAGCCCGAGAGACCCAGTACTTC. It specifies CASSLGGARETQYF.

The CDR3 DNA follows: TGTGCCAGCAGCTTAGCGGACAGGGGGCGCACCAAATTCTACGAGCAGTACTTC. Amino acid sequence: CASSLADRGRTKFYEQYF. The chain joins TRBV7-9 to TRBJ2-7; TRBD1 matches 11 bases. The CDR3 sequence is 18 residues long. Germline CDR1 is SEHNR and CDR2 is FQNEAQ (reference sequence). V trimming: 0 bases; J trimming: 3 bases; junction bases outside the gene matches: 10.

The chain joins TRBV4-3 to TRBJ2-3; D ambiguous. The CDR3 runs 16 residues. Trimming shortened V by 0 bases and J by 0 bases, and 10 bases separated the two germline ends. Germline CDR1 is LGHNA and CDR2 is YSLEER. The CDR3 DNA sequence: TGCGCCAGCAGCCAAGATCCCCGACTGAGCACAGATACGCAGTATTTT. Amino acid sequence: CASSQDPRLSTDTQYF.

The chain couples TRBV4-2 to TRBJ2-3; perhaps TRBD2 as D (5 bases). The CDR3 is made up of 16 amino acids. Trimming pared 0 bases from V and 0 bases from J, leaving 10 bases between. Germline V gene data show CDR1 as LGHNA and CDR2 as YNFKEQ. In DNA, the CDR3 is TGTGCCAGCAGCCAAGATCGGCCGGGAAGCACAGATACGCAGTATTTT. Protein sequence: CASSQDRPGSTDTQYF.

This clone was recorded a few times. This chain links TRBV3-1 (or the pseudogene TRBV3-2) with TRBJ1-5; D is undetermined. Germline V gives CDR1 LGHDT, CDR2 YNNKEL (reference sequence). Trimming shortened V by 4 bases and J by 2 bases, and 12 bases separated the two germline ends. CDR3 length: 15 residues. The CDR3 DNA reads TGTGCCAGCAGCCTGACATACGGCGGCAATCAGCCCCAGCATTTT. It is translated as CASSLTYGGNQPQHF.

This clone has just a few counts. The CDR3 protein is CASSHPTVPEV. In nucleotides, the CDR3 is TGCGCCAGCAGCCATCCGACAGTCCCCGAAGTC. The rearrangement joins TRBV10-1 to TRBJ2-7; D is possibly TRBD1 (5 bases). This CDR3 is 11 amino acids long. Germline values: CDR1 WNHNN, CDR2 SYGVQD (reference sequence).

The genes are TRBV10-3 and TRBJ1-2; the D gene is possibly TRBD1 (5 bases). Germline CDR1 ENHRY, CDR2 SYGVKD. This CDR3 spans 13 amino acids. V lost 6 bases to trimming and J lost 2 bases, with 10 bases between them. The CDR3 reads CAIRREGNYGYTF. CDR3 DNA sequence: TGTGCCATCAGACGGGAGGGGAACTATGGCTACACCTTC.

This clone appeared once. The CDR3 sequence is CSVESDSKDEQYF. The CDR3 DNA reads TGCAGCGTTGAAAGCGACTCCAAGGACGAGCAGTACTTC. The chain recombines TRBV29-1 with TRBJ2-7; D is unclear. Germline V gives CDR1 SQVTM, CDR2 ANQGSEA. The CDR3 extends over 13 amino acids. Between the trimmed V and J ends, which lost 2 bases and 5 bases, there was a span of 13 bases.

The chain has TRBV18 and TRBJ2-3; D uncertain. With 1 base removed from V and 2 bases from J, the gap between germline ends came to 7 bases. Germline assignment: CDR1 KGHSH and CDR2 LQKENI. The CDR3 sequence is 14 residues long. CDR3 bases: TGTGCCAGCTCACCACGGGCTGCCACAGATACGCAGTATTTT. Protein sequence: CASSPRAATDTQYF. Combining the CDR3 with reference TRBV18 and TRBJ2-3 gives the whole variable domain NAGVMQNPRHLVRRRGQEARLRCSPMKGHSHVYWYRQLPEEGLKFMVYLQKENIIDESGMPKERFSAEFPKEGPSILRIQQVVRGDSAAYFCASSPRAATDTQYFGPGTRLTVL.

This clone has just one count. The CDR3 is CASSRTLNTEAFF. The DNA of the CDR3 is TGTGCCAGCAGTAGAACTTTGAACACTGAAGCTTTCTTT. The gene calls are TRBV5-5 and TRBJ1-1; D not certain. Per germline, CDR1 SGHKS and CDR2 YYEKEE (reference sequence). The CDR3 loop spans 13 amino acids. Trimming stripped 5 bases from V and 0 bases from J, with 8 bases between.

The V call is TRBV28, the J call TRBJ1-1, with D perhaps matching TRBD1 (5 bases). The CDR3 consists of 17 residues. Per the germline V gene, CDR1 is MDHEN and CDR2 is SYDVKM. V was shortened by 7 bases and J by 0 bases, with 21 bases between the two germline ends. The CDR3 DNA reads TGTGCCAGCATCAACGGGCAGGGCCTACTCATGAACACTGAAGCTTTCTTT. The encoded protein is CASINGQGLLMNTEAFF.

V and J are TRBV19 and TRBJ1-5; D is unclear. V lost 3 bases to trimming and J lost 4 bases, with 10 bases between them. This CDR3 comprises 14 residues. Germline lookup yields CDR1 LNHDA and CDR2 SQIVND (reference sequence). CDR3 coding DNA: TGTGCCAGTAGTATCGTCCTCGGGAATCAGCCCCAGCATTTT. Amino acid sequence: CASSIVLGNQPQHF. Complete variable domain (other parts from reference TRBV19 and TRBJ1-5): DGGITQSPKYLFRKEGQNVTLSCEQNLNHDAMYWYRQDPGQGLRLIYYSQIVNDFQKGDIAEGYSVSREKKESFPLTVTSAQKNPTAFYLCASSIVLGNQPQHFGDGTRLSIL.

J is TRBJ1-2 and V is TRBV10-3; 7 nucleotides match TRBD1. The CDR3 has 13 amino acids. With 8 bases clipped from V and 2 bases from J, the junction kept 5 bases outside the gene matches. Germline V gene data show CDR1 as ENHRY and CDR2 as SYGVKD. The CDR3 region is CAIQRDSNYGYTF. As DNA, the CDR3 is TGTGCCATCCAACGGGACAGCAACTATGGCTACACCTTC.

V and J are TRBV5-6 and TRBJ1-6; D ambiguous. Trimming left V 3 bases short and J 7 bases short, with 11 bases between. Germline V CDR1 and CDR2: SGHDT, YYEEEE. The CDR3 is 14 residues long. Here the CDR3 DNA reads TGTGCCAGCAGCTCCAGCGAGTACAATTCACCCCTCCACTTT. Amino acid sequence: CASSSSEYNSPLHF.

V gene TRBV5-1 combines with J gene TRBJ2-7; 9 nucleotides agree with TRBD1. J was trimmed by 7 bases and V by 4 bases; bases with no gene match: 6. Germline assignment: CDR1 SGHRS and CDR2 YFSETQ. This CDR3 is 13 amino acids long. The CDR3 is CASSRQGGSEQYF. The CDR3 bases are TGCGCCAGCAGCAGACAGGGGGGGTCGGAGCAGTACTTC.

This clone occurred once. This chain uses TRBV28 with TRBJ2-7, with 9 nucleotides matching TRBD2. V shed 6 bases, J shed 2 bases, and the junction held 5 bases outside the gene matches. Germline CDR1 and CDR2: MDHEN and SYDVKM. The CDR3 has 14 residues. The CDR3 loop reads CASRAAGGPYEQYF. The CDR3 region has the DNA TGTGCCAGCAGAGCGGCGGGAGGGCCCTACGAGCAGTACTTC.

CDR3 loop: CASSPSFIGGNTIYF. The CDR3 nucleotides read TGTGCCAGCAGCCCGTCTTTCATCGGTGGAAACACCATATATTTT. The J gene is TRBJ1-3, the V gene TRBV3-1 (or the pseudogene TRBV3-2); D is ambiguous. The V and J ends lost 4 bases and 3 bases respectively, with 13 bases between them. In germline, CDR1 is LGHDT, CDR2 YNNKEL (reference sequence). The CDR3 spans 15 residues.

The V call is TRBV30, the J call TRBJ1-2; the D is unclear. Germline V gene lookup returns CDR1 GTSNPN and CDR2 SVGIG (reference sequence). V was trimmed by 1 base and J by 4 bases, leaving 10 bases between them. The CDR3 is 13 residues long. This CDR3 is CAWSGLGIYGYTF. DNA of the CDR3: TGTGCCTGGAGTGGACTTGGAATCTATGGCTACACCTTC.

The chain employs TRBV28 and TRBJ1-6; D gene ambiguous. In germline, CDR1 is MDHEN, CDR2 SYDVKM. The CDR3 has 14 amino acids. With 6 bases removed from V and 3 bases from J, the gap between germline ends came to 9 bases. CDR3 protein: CASSASGYNSPLHF. The CDR3 DNA sequence: TGTGCCAGCAGCGCATCGGGCTATAATTCACCCCTCCACTTT.

The chain joins TRBV2 to TRBJ2-3, with 8 positions matching TRBD2. Looked up from germline, CDR1 is SNHLY and CDR2 is FYNNEI. CDR3 size: 14 residues. V lost 5 bases and J lost 5; bases outside the gene matches: 6. In DNA, the CDR3 is TGTGCCAGCAGTCATGGGACTAGACAAGATACGCAGTATTTT. It translates to CASSHGTRQDTQYF.

A single count supports this clone. The CDR3 loop reads CATSDFGGGVHNEQFF. The CDR3 region has the DNA TGTGCCACCAGTGATTTCGGGGGTGGTGTCCACAATGAGCAGTTCTTC. The chain employs TRBV24-1 and TRBJ2-1; maybe TRBD2 (6 bases). The CDR3 has 16 amino acids. Trimming removed 1 base at V and 5 bases at J, with 14 bases between. Germline V gene lookup returns CDR1 KGHDR and CDR2 SFDVKD.

The chain is built from TRBV9 and TRBJ2-7; TRBD1 might be the D (9 bases). Per the germline V gene, CDR1 is SGDLS and CDR2 is YYNGEE. Trimming took 3 bases from V and 3 from J, leaving 16 bases between them. The CDR3 is made up of 15 amino acids. CDR3 residues: CASSEGQGLVYEQYF. CDR3 DNA: TGTGCCAGCAGCGAGGGACAGGGACTAGTCTACGAGCAGTACTTC.

Written as DNA, the CDR3 is TGTGCCAGCAGCAGTGGGACAACCCAAGAGACCCAGTACTTC. It encodes CASSSGTTQETQYF. The V gene is TRBV7-9, the J gene TRBJ2-5, with TRBD1 as a possible D gene (6 bases). Trimming removed 5 bases at V and 1 base at J, with 11 bases between. Germline CDR1 SEHNR, CDR2 FQNEAQ (reference sequence). This CDR3 is 14 amino acids long. Supplemented by reference TRBV7-9 and TRBJ2-5, the full variable domain reads DTGVSQNPRHKITKRGQNVTFRCDPISEHNRLYWYRQTLGQGPEFLTYFQNEAQLEKSRLLSDRFSAERPKGSFSTLEIQRTEQGDSAMYLCASSSGTTQETQYFGPGTRLLVL.

The CDR3 loop reads CASRGLAGVKGNEQFF. In DNA, the CDR3 is TGTGCCAGCAGAGGACTAGCGGGAGTTAAAGGGAATGAGCAGTTCTTC. J is TRBJ2-1 and V is TRBV2, with 13 bases fitting TRBD2. V was pared by 6 bases and J by 7 bases, with 9 bases of the junction left unmatched. The CDR3 totals 16 residues. Germline CDR1 and CDR2: SNHLY and FYNNEI.